The 25 T cell receptor beta chains below come from one sample, sequenced in a study of Ad26.COV2.S vaccination and SARS-CoV-2 variants. Treatment in this sample: about 20 received Ad26.COV2.S at low or high dose, single or two shots; five or six received placebo; per-sample allocation not given. Vaccine and placebo recipients were sampled on day 63 after the first injection. The method was immunoSEQ multiplex PCR; TCRdb's version includes in-frame clones alone and lacks a portion of them. This repertoire shows about 280,000 clones, around 87% found once; its top ten account for less than 3.5%. The sequences come from peripheral blood, collected in a trial of Ad26.COV2.S vaccine versus placebo. The receptor set was obtained from a person between 18 and 65 years old who received the Ad26.COV2.S COVID-19 vaccine or a placebo.

The rearrangement uses TRBV4-1 and TRBJ1-6, with D possibly being TRBD1 (5 bases). The CDR3 consists of 14 residues. Germline assignment: CDR1 MGHRA and CDR2 YSYEKL. The V end was cut by 4 bases, the J end by 11 bases, with 15 bases between. CDR3 bases: TGCGCCAGCAGCCCCCCCAGGGCAGGGACACCCCTCCACTTT. It specifies CASSPPRAGTPLHF.

The CDR3 loop reads CASSQGWSSGANVLTF. The CDR3 DNA is TGTGCCAGCAGCCAAGGATGGAGCTCTGGGGCCAACGTCCTGACTTTC. V usage is TRBV2 and J usage is TRBJ2-6; D is unclear. The CDR3 length is 16 residues. Germline V gives CDR1 SNHLY, CDR2 FYNNEI. V was cut by 6 bases and J by 0 bases, with 12 bases left in between. The full variable domain, rest sourced from reference TRBV2 and TRBJ2-6, is EPEVTQTPSHQVTQMGQEVILRCVPISNHLYFYWYRQILGQKVEFLVSFYNNEISEKSEIFDDQFSVERPDGSNFTLKIRSTKLEDSAMYFCASSQGWSSGANVLTFGAGSRLTVL.

This clone was observed a single time. This rearrangement joins TRBV18 to TRBJ2-7; 10 positions match TRBD2. Per germline, CDR1 KGHSH and CDR2 LQKENI. Losses at the gene ends were 1 base for V and 6 bases for J; bases not matched to a gene: 18. This CDR3 is 19 amino acids long. DNA for the CDR3: TGTGCCAGCTCACCACAAGAGCGGGAGGGCACTTCTGAACCCGGCGAGCAGTACTTC. Residues: CASSPQEREGTSEPGEQYF.

This chain connects TRBV12-5 to TRBJ1-1; D gene ambiguous. Trimming removed 6 bases from V and 5 bases from J, with 13 bases in between. The CDR3 loop spans 13 amino acids. The germline CDR1 and CDR2 sequences are LGHNT and FRNRAP. Here the CDR3 reads CASGPRESTEAFF. Here the CDR3 DNA reads TGTGCTAGTGGCCCTAGGGAAAGTACTGAAGCTTTCTTT.

The V call is TRBV7-3, the J call TRBJ2-1; 7 bases line up with TRBD1. CDR3 length equals 16 residues. Trimming cost V 0 bases and J 5 bases; bases outside gene matches: 7. Germline CDR1 and CDR2: SGHTA and FQGTGA. The CDR3 reads CASSLTTQTGNNEQFF. The CDR3 coding sequence is TGTGCCAGCAGCTTAACGACCCAGACAGGGAACAATGAGCAGTTCTTC. Based on the CDR3 plus reference TRBV7-3 and TRBJ2-1, the full variable domain is GAGVSQTPSNKVTEKGKYVELRCDPISGHTALYWYRQSLGQGPEFLIYFQGTGAADDSGLPNDRFFAVRPEGSVSTLKIQRTERGDSAVYLCASSLTTQTGNNEQFFGPGTRLTVL.

The rearrangement joins TRBV18 to TRBJ2-3; 12 bases are shared with TRBD2. V shed 3 bases and J 4 bases; nucleotides not matched to a gene: 5. CDR3 length equals 16 residues. Germline CDR1 reads KGHSH; CDR2 reads LQKENI. CDR3 bases: TGTGCCAGCTCACCGTCTCTAGCGGGAGGGCCAGATACGCAGTATTTT. It yields the protein CASSPSLAGGPDTQYF.

This clone has more than one count but fewer than ten. A read error may produce the germline difference seen at one junction end. The rearrangement joins TRBV27 to TRBJ1-5; 7 bases fit TRBD1. The CDR3 has 15 amino acids. Germline V gene data show CDR1 as MNHEY and CDR2 as SMNVEV (reference sequence). For the CDR3, the DNA is TGTGCCAGCAGTGTATCACAGGGGCGGTATCAGCCCCAGCATTTT. Translation: CASSVSQGRYQPQHF.

The CDR3 coding sequence is TGCAGCGTTGGGGAGGGGGCTAATTCACCCCTCCACTTT. Residues: CSVGEGANSPLHF. The chain links TRBV29-1 to TRBJ1-6; 7 nucleotides align to TRBD1. This CDR3 spans 13 amino acids. V shed 4 bases and J 6 bases; nucleotides not matched to a gene: 3. The germline gives CDR1 SQVTM, CDR2 ANQGSEA.

The chain joins TRBV6-5 to TRBJ1-2; maybe TRBD1 (5 bases). In germline, CDR1 is MNHEY, CDR2 SVGAGI. This CDR3 region has 15 residues. V dropped 2 bases and J dropped 4 bases, with 14 bases sitting between them. CDR3 DNA: TGTGCCAGCAGTTACGGTCGAGACAGATCCTATGGCTACACCTTC. Its translation is CASSYGRDRSYGYTF.

This chain links TRBV2 with TRBJ1-2, with no clear D. V dropped 3 bases and J dropped 5 bases, with 10 bases sitting between them. This CDR3 contains 13 residues. Germline V CDR1 and CDR2: SNHLY, FYNNEI. The CDR3 region is CASSDLGFYGYTF. CDR3 nucleotides: TGTGCCAGCAGTGATTTGGGGTTTTATGGCTACACCTTC.

The chain links TRBV7-8 to TRBJ1-4; 7 bases are a match to TRBD1. The CDR3 loop spans 16 amino acids. Germline lookup yields CDR1 SGHVS and CDR2 FQNEAQ. The trim removed 5 bases at V and 5 bases at J, leaving 11 bases unmatched. The CDR3 nucleotides are TGTGCCAGCAGCCAGCGACGGACAGGATTAAATGAAAAACTGTTTTTT. Translation: CASSQRRTGLNEKLFF.

This clone was seen a handful of times. This CDR3 is CSVPLGGEAFF. For the CDR3, the DNA is TGCAGCGTCCCCCTCGGAGGGGAAGCTTTCTTT. The V call is TRBV29-1, the J call TRBJ1-1; D gene uncertain. Germline V lookup: CDR1 SQVTM, CDR2 ANQGSEA. This CDR3 is 11 amino acids long. Trimming cost V 6 bases and J 8 bases, with 13 bases left between them.

DNA of the CDR3: TGTGCCAGCAGGTTCGAACAGCCCTATGGCTACACCTTC. Translation gives CASRFEQPYGYTF. The genes are TRBV6-5 and TRBJ1-2; D call uncertain. Deletions cut 6 bases from V and 4 bases from J, with 12 bases between. CDR1 and CDR2 from the germline V gene are MNHEY and SVGAGI. The CDR3 has 13 residues.

The chain carries TRBV11-2 and TRBJ2-7; D gene ambiguous. The germline gives CDR1 SGHAT, CDR2 FQNNGV. The CDR3 runs 16 residues. V lost 2 bases, J lost 0 bases, and 14 bases lay in between. The CDR3 DNA reads as TGTGCCAGCAGCTTATTGGTCCGGATTAGCTCCTACGAGCAGTACTTC. Translation gives CASSLLVRISSYEQYF.

The chain carries TRBV5-6 and TRBJ1-1, with D perhaps matching TRBD1 (6 bases). V dropped 5 bases and J dropped 8 bases, with 13 bases sitting between them. The germline gives CDR1 SGHDT, CDR2 YYEEEE. The CDR3 has 12 amino acids. The CDR3 DNA reads TGTGCCAGCAGTCGGGGGCCCTCGGAAGCTTTCTTT. This translates into CASSRGPSEAFF. Full variable domain (rest looked up from reference TRBV5-6 and TRBJ1-1): DAGVTQSPTHLIKTRGQQVTLRCSPKSGHDTVSWYQQALGQGPQFIFQYYEEEERQRGNFPDRFSGHQFPNYSSELNVNALLLGDSALYLCASSRGPSEAFFGQGTRLTVV.

This chain uses TRBV6-2 or TRBV6-3 with TRBJ1-2, with 8 bases lining up with TRBD1. Looked up from germline, CDR1 is MNHEY and CDR2 is SVGEGT. The V and J ends lost 5 bases and 8 bases, in that order; junction bases with no gene match: 10. The CDR3 loop spans 14 amino acids. The CDR3 spells CASSPTGQAVGYTF. CDR3 coding DNA: TGTGCCAGCAGTCCGACGGGACAGGCAGTCGGCTACACCTTC.

The chain combines TRBV28 with TRBJ1-4; tentatively, D is TRBD1 (5 bases). Germline V CDR1 and CDR2: MDHEN, SYDVKM. The CDR3 sequence is 17 residues long. Trimming left V 6 bases short and J 0 bases short, with 17 bases between. In DNA, the CDR3 is TGTGCCAGCAGCCCTAGGCCCCGGGACCCAACTAATGAAAAACTGTTTTTT. Amino acid sequence: CASSPRPRDPTNEKLFF.

V and J are TRBV18 and TRBJ1-4; D is uncertain. The germline V and J ends were trimmed by 6 bases and 8 bases, with 19 bases remaining between them. Looked up from germline, CDR1 is KGHSH and CDR2 is LQKENI. The CDR3 is made up of 15 amino acids. CDR3 amino acids: CASSPQVGQEEKLFF. Written as DNA, the CDR3 is TGTGCCAGCTCTCCCCAGGTCGGGCAGGAGGAAAAACTGTTTTTT.

The genes are TRBV5-4 and TRBJ2-5, with 8 bases matching TRBD2. V lost 0 bases to trimming and J lost 4 bases; unmatched junction nucleotides: 2. The V gene's germline CDR1 is SGHNT and CDR2 YYREEE (reference sequence). The CDR3 totals 14 residues. The CDR3: CASSLASGRETQYF. The CDR3 DNA reads TGTGCCAGCAGCTTGGCCAGCGGGAGAGAGACCCAGTACTTC.

The chain joins TRBV19 to TRBJ2-7, with a possible D match to TRBD1 (6 bases). The CDR3 spans 16 residues. Germline CDR1 and CDR2: LNHDA and SQIVND (reference sequence). V was cut by 4 bases and J by 0 bases, with 16 bases left in between. CDR3 protein: CASSSKQGSFSYEQYF. CDR3 bases: TGTGCCAGTAGTAGCAAACAGGGATCATTCTCCTACGAGCAGTACTTC.

This clone was counted once. The rearrangement joins TRBV19 to TRBJ1-3; tentative D call: TRBD1 (5 bases). There are 19 residues in the CDR3. Between the trimmed V and J ends, which lost 6 bases and 0 bases, there was a span of 24 bases. Germline loops: CDR1 LNHDA, CDR2 SQIVND (reference sequence). CDR3 sequence (DNA): TGTGCCAGTAGCCGTCAAAAGTCCTCGCCCGGGGCCTCTGGAAACACCATATATTTT. Its translation is CASSRQKSSPGASGNTIYF. Combining the CDR3 with reference TRBV19 and TRBJ1-3 gives the whole variable domain DGGITQSPKYLFRKEGQNVTLSCEQNLNHDAMYWYRQDPGQGLRLIYYSQIVNDFQKGDIAEGYSVSREKKESFPLTVTSAQKNPTAFYLCASSRQKSSPGASGNTIYFGEGSWLTVV.

The chain has TRBV5-6 and TRBJ1-2, with no clear D. The CDR3 runs 15 residues. Germline V gives CDR1 SGHDT, CDR2 YYEEEE. The ends were cut back, 1 base at V and 7 bases at J, with 17 bases in the middle. In DNA form, the CDR3 reads TGTGCCAGCAGCTTGATTGAACGGCAGGACGGTGGCTACACCTTC. Translating it yields CASSLIERQDGGYTF.

This chain connects TRBV29-1 to TRBJ1-3; D might be TRBD1 (6 bases). With 3 bases removed from V and 4 bases from J, the gap between germline ends came to 10 bases. The CDR3 totals 13 residues. From germline, CDR1 is SQVTM and CDR2 ANQGSEA. CDR3 in amino acids: CSVEVGAGNTIYF. CDR3 coding DNA: TGCAGCGTTGAGGTGGGGGCAGGAAACACCATATATTTT.

The CDR3 DNA sequence: TGTGCCAGCCTCCCCGGGACGGTGGGGGATACGCAGTATTTT. This gives the protein CASLPGTVGDTQYF. The chain is built from TRBV2 and TRBJ2-3, with D perhaps TRBD1 or TRBD2 (5 bases each). There are 14 residues in the CDR3. CDR1 and CDR2 from the germline V gene are SNHLY and FYNNEI. V gave up 8 bases and J gave up 6 bases, with 18 bases separating them.

The chain uses TRBV7-2 and TRBJ2-5, with TRBD2 matching 10 bases. Unmatched junction bases numbered 3, after V lost 3 bases and J lost 2 bases. The CDR3 is 15 residues long. Germline values: CDR1 SGHTA, CDR2 FQGNSA. CDR3 region: CASSLLSGRQETQYF. The CDR3 DNA reads TGTGCCAGCAGCTTGCTTAGCGGGAGGCAAGAGACCCAGTACTTC. Full variable domain (missing parts from reference TRBV7-2 and TRBJ2-5): GAGVSQSPSNKVTEKGKDVELRCDPISGHTALYWYRQSLGQGLEFLIYFQGNSAPDKSGLPSDRFSAERTGGSVSTLTIQRTQQEDSAVYLCASSLLSGRQETQYFGPGTRLLVL.